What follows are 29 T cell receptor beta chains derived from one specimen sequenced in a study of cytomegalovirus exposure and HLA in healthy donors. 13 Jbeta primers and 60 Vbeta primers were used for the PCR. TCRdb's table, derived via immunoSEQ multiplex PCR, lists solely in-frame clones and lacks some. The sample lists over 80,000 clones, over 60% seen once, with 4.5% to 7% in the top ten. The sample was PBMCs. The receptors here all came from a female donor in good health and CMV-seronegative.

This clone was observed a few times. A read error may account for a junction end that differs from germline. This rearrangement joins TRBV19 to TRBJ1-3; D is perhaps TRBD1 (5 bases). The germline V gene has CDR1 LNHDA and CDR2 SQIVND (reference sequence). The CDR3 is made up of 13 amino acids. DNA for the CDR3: TGTGCCAGTACCCATACCCCGACAGCTGCCCTACATTTT. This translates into CASTHTPTAALHF.

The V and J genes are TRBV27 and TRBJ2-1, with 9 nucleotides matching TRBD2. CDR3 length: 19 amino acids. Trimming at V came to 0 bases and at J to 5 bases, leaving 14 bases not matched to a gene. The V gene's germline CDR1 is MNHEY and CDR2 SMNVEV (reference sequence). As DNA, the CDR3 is TGTGCCAGCAGTTTATCGAAGTCTAGCGGGACCAGCCGGGACAATGAGCAGTTCTTC. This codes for CASSLSKSSGTSRDNEQFF.

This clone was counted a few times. CDR3 bases: TGTGCCAGCTCACCACTGAAAGCGTTAGAAAATTCACCCCTCCACTTT. The encoded protein is CASSPLKALENSPLHF. The chain links TRBV18 to TRBJ1-6; D remains unclear. This CDR3 spans 16 amino acids. The germline V gene has CDR1 KGHSH and CDR2 LQKENI. The V end was cut by 1 base, the J end by 7 bases, with 14 bases between.

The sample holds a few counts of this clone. The CDR3 loop is CASSYDRGGLNYGYTF. The CDR3, as DNA: TGTGCCAGCAGTTACGATCGAGGGGGTCTCAACTATGGCTACACCTTC. V gene TRBV6-5 combines with J gene TRBJ1-2; TRBD1 might be the D (6 bases). CDR3 length equals 16 residues. V shed 2 bases and J shed 2 bases, with 15 bases lying between them. Germline V gene sequence: CDR1 MNHEY, CDR2 SVGAGI.

In nucleotides, the CDR3 is TGTGCCAGCAGTCCTCAGGGGATGGTTCAGCCCCAGCATTTT. Translation gives CASSPQGMVQPQHF. The gene calls are TRBV2 and TRBJ1-5; possible D gene TRBD1, 6 bases. V lost 5 bases, J lost 6 bases, and 14 bases lay in between. The CDR3 runs to 14 residues. CDR1 and CDR2 (germline): SNHLY, FYNNEI.

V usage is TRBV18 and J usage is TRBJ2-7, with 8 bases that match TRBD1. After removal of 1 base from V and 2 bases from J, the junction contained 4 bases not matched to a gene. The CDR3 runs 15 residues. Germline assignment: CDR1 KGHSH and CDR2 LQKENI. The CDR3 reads CASSPRQGPPYEQYF. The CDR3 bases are TGTGCCAGCTCACCACGACAGGGGCCCCCCTACGAGCAGTACTTC.

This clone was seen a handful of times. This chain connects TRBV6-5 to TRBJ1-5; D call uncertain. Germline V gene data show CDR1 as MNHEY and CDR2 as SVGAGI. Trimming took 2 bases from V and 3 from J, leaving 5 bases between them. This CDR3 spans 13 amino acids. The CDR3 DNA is TGTGCCAGCAGTTACGGCATCAATCAGCCCCAGCATTTT. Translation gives CASSYGINQPQHF.

The DNA of the CDR3 is TGTGCCAGCAGCTTAGGTTCGGTCACAGATACGCAGTATTTT. It translates to CASSLGSVTDTQYF. The chain carries TRBV7-9 and TRBJ2-3; D gene ambiguous. Germline values: CDR1 SEHNR, CDR2 FQNEAQ (reference sequence). Trimming cost V 1 base and J 2 bases, with 7 bases left between them. This CDR3 has 14 residues.

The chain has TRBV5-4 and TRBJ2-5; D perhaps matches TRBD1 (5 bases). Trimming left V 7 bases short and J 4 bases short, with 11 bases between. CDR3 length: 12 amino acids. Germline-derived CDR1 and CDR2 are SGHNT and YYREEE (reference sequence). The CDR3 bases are TGTGCCAGCGGGGCCCCGGGAGAGACCCAGTACTTC. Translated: CASGAPGETQYF.

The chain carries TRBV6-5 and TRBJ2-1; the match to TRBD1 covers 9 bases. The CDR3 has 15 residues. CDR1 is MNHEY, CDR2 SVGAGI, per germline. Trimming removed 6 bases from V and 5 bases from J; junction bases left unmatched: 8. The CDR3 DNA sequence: TGTGCCAGCAGCAGGGGACAGGGAAACCACAATGAGCAGTTCTTC. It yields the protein CASSRGQGNHNEQFF.

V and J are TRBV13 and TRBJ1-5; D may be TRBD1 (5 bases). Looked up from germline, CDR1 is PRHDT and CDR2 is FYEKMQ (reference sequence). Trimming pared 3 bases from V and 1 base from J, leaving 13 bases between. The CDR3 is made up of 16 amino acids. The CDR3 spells CASSLGPGRSNQPQHF. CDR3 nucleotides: TGTGCCAGCAGCTTGGGCCCAGGGCGAAGCAATCAGCCCCAGCATTTT.

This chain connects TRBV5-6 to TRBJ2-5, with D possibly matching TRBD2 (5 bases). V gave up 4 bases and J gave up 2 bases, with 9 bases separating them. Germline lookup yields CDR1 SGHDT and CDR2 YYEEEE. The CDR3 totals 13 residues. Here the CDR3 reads CASSQEAQETQYF. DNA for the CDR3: TGTGCCAGCAGCCAGGAGGCTCAAGAGACCCAGTACTTC.

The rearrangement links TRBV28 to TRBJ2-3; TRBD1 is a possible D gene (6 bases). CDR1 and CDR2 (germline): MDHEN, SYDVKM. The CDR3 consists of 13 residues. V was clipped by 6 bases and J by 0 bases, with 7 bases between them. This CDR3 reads CASRDRSTDTQYF. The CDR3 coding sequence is TGTGCCAGCAGGGACAGAAGCACAGATACGCAGTATTTT.

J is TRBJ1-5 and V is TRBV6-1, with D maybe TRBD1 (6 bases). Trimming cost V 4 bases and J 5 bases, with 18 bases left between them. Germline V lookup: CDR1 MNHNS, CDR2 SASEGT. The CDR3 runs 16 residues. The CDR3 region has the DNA TGTGCCAGCAGTGGGAGGGGGGGGCGGGTGGATCAGCCCCAGCATTTT. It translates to CASSGRGGRVDQPQHF.

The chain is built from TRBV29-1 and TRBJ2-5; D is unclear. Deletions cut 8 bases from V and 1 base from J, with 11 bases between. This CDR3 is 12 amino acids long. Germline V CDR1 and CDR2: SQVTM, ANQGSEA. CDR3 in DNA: TGCAGCCCAAGACTCCTCCAAGAGACCCAGTACTTC. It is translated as CSPRLLQETQYF.

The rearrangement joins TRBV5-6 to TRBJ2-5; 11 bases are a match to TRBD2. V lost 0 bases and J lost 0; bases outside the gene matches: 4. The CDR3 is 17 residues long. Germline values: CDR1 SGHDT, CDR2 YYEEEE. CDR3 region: CASSLGLAGIDQETQYF. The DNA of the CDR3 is TGTGCCAGCAGCTTGGGACTAGCGGGAATCGACCAAGAGACCCAGTACTTC.

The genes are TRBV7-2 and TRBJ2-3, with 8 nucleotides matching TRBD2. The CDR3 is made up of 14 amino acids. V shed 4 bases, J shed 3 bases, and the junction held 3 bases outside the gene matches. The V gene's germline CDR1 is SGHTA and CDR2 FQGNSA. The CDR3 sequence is CASSSIAGTDTQYF. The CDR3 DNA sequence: TGTGCCAGCAGCTCAATAGCGGGGACAGATACGCAGTATTTT.

The CDR3 DNA is TGTGCCAGCAGTGAAGGGGGCCAGGGGCGCGAGCAGTACTTC. Amino acids: CASSEGGQGREQYF. The chain links TRBV25-1 to TRBJ2-7; perhaps TRBD1 as D (6 bases). CDR1 is MGHDK, CDR2 SYGVNS, per germline. This CDR3 is 14 amino acids long. V lost 2 bases and J lost 6, with 14 bases in between.

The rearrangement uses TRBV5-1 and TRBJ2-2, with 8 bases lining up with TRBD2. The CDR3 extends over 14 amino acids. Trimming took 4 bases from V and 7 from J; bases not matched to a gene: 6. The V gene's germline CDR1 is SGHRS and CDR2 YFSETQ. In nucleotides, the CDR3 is TGCGCCAGCAGCGAGCGGGAGTCTAGCGGGGAGCTGTTTTTT. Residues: CASSERESSGELFF.

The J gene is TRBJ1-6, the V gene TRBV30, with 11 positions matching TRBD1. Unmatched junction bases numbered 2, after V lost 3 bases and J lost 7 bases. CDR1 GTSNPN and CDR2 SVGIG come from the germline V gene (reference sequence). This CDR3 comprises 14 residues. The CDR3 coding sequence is TGTGCCTGGAGAAGGGACAGGGGGAATTCACCCCTCCACTTT. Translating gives CAWRRDRGNSPLHF.

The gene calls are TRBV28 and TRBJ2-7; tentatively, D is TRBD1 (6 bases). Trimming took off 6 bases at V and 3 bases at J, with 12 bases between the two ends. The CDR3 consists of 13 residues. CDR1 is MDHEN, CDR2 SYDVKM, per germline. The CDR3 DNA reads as TGTGCCAGCAGCGGGACATCTCGCTACGAGCAGTACTTC. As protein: CASSGTSRYEQYF.

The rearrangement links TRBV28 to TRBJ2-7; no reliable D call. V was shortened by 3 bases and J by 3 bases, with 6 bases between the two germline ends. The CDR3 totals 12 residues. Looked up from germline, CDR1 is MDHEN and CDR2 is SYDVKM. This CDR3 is CASSLASYEQYF. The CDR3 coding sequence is TGTGCCAGCAGTTTGGCTAGCTACGAGCAGTACTTC. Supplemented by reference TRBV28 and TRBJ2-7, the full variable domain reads DVKVTQSSRYLVKRTGEKVFLECVQDMDHENMFWYRQDPGLGLRLIYFSYDVKMKEKGDIPEGYSVSREKKERFSLILESASTNQTSMYLCASSLASYEQYFGPGTRLTVT.

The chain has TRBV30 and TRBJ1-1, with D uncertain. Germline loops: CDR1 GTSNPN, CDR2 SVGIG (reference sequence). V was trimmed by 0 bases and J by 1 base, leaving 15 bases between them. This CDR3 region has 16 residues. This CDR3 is CAWSVGLANKNTEAFF. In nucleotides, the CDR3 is TGTGCCTGGAGTGTAGGATTAGCAAACAAGAACACTGAAGCTTTCTTT.

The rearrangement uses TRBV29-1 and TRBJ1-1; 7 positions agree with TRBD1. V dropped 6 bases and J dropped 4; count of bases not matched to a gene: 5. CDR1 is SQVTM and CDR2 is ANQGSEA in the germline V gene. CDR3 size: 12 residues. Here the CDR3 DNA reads TGCAGCGTGCGACAGGGAGGCACTGAAGCTTTCTTT. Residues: CSVRQGGTEAFF.

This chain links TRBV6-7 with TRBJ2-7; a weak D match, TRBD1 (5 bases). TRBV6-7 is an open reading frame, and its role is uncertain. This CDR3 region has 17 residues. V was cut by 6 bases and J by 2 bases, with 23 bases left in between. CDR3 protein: CASRRFMTVGYPYEQYF. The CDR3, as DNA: TGTGCCAGCAGGAGATTTATGACAGTGGGATATCCCTACGAGCAGTACTTC.

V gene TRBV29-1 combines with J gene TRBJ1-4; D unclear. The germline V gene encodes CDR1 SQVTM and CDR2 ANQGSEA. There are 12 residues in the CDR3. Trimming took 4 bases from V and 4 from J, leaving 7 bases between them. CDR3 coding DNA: TGCAGCGTTGGGCAGATTAATGAAAAACTGTTTTTT. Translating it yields CSVGQINEKLFF.

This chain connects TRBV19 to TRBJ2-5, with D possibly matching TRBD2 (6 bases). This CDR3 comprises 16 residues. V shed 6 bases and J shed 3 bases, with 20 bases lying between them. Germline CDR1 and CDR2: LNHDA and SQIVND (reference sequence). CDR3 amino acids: CASRGRLRGFKETQYF. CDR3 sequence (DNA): TGTGCCAGTAGGGGGAGGCTCCGGGGGTTCAAAGAGACCCAGTACTTC.

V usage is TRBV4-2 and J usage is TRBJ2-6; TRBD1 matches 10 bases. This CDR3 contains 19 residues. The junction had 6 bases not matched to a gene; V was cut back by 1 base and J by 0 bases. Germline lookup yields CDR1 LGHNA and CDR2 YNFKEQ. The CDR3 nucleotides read TGTGCCAGCAGCCAAGTCAGACAGGGGGCTCCCTCTGGGGCCAACGTCCTGACTTTC. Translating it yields CASSQVRQGAPSGANVLTF.

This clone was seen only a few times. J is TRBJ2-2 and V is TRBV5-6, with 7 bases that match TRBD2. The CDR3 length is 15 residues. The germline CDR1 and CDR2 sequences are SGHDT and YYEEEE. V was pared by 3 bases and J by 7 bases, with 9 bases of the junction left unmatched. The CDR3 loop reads CASSWWREIGGELFF. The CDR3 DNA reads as TGTGCCAGCAGCTGGTGGCGGGAGATCGGCGGGGAGCTGTTTTTT.